Sequencing of this TCR beta chain was carried out in a study of cytomegalovirus exposure and HLA in healthy donors. The V and J ends lost 4 bases and 1 base respectively, with 14 bases between them. In germline, CDR1 is SGHTA, CDR2 FQGNSA. This CDR3 is built from 15 residues. The data were produced by immunoSEQ multiplex PCR, yet TCRdb's version contains in-frame clones alone and is incomplete. The sample has some 170,000 clones; roughly 86% are singletons. Findings of the study overall: It was about 150 TCR beta chains that were listed as cytomegalovirus-associated. Some public TCRs appeared in many individuals, while most sequences were rare.

This clone was detected only once. Its matching antigen is unknown. V gene TRBV7-2 combines with J gene TRBJ2-7; tentatively, D is TRBD2 (7 bases). The receptor's source is a man younger than 35 in good health and CMV-seropositive. The material sequenced was PBMCs. CDR3 coding DNA: TGTGCCAGCAGCTGGGGGCGGGAGATATCCTACGAGCAGTACTTC. It specifies CASSWGREISYEQYF.